This T cell receptor beta chain was recovered during a study of vaccination effects on CD4 cells after COVID-19. The CDR3 loop spans 12 amino acids. CDR1 is MDHEN and CDR2 is SYDVKM in the germline V gene. The V and J ends lost 6 bases and 7 bases respectively, with 10 bases between them. The data were produced by immunoSEQ multiplex PCR, yet TCRdb's version contains in-frame clones alone and is incomplete. The sample has 45,000 to 50,000 clones, approximately 61% seen once; the top ten hold 4.5% to 6.5%. On this clone: Antigen unknown.

Isolating CD4+ T cells followed ten to eleven days of culture. Each culture had half its medium swapped for IL-2 medium on days 3 and 7. The chain is built from TRBV28 and TRBJ1-5, with D hard to call. The source is a human donor who received a COVID-19 vaccine. This specimen consisted of CD4+ T cells from PBMCs cultured without peptide, obtained before COVID-19 vaccination. Here the CDR3 reads CASRGRAQPQHF. CDR3 nucleotide sequence: TGTGCCAGCAGGGGCCGTGCCCAGCCCCAGCATTTT.